Listed below are T cell receptor delta chains from one sample, sequenced in a study of gamma-delta chains in newborns, infants, children. TCRdb called clones from the reads again using CATT. The sample lists more than 6,000 delta-chain clones; 11% were seen once. The sequenced sample consisted of blood. The receptors shown here come from a child who was a newborn, infant or young child, either healthy, febrile or measles-vaccinated (not recorded which). The CDR3 runs from the conserved cysteine through the conserved F or W. A D gene is named only where the DNA matches it firmly. Clone size is stated in some rows and not others, as once, few, many or a class when expanded.

clone_size j_call cdr3_length v_call d_call cdr3_aa cdr3_nt
medium-sized TRDJ1 15 TRDV2 - CACDSVGAEADKLIF TGTGCCTGTGATTCGGTCGGGGCTGAGGCCGATAAACTCATCTTT
- TRDJ2 16 TRDV2 TRDD3 CACDTLGDTLTAQLFF TGTGCCTGTGACACTCTGGGGGATACTTTGACAGCACAACTCTTCTTT
- TRDJ3 20 TRDV2 TRDD3 CACDAFSGGPSPWDTRQMFF TGTGCCTGCGATGCCTTCTCTGGGGGTCCAAGCCCCTGGGACACCCGACAGATGTTTTTC
- TRDJ3 19 TRDV2 TRDD3 CACDTVLGVTSWDTRQMFF TGTGCCTGTGACACCGTACTGGGGGTAACGTCCTGGGACACCCGACAGATGTTTTTC
- TRDJ1 18 TRDV2 TRDD3 CACDAVMGDTSGFSKLIF TGTGCCTGTGACGCCGTGATGGGGGATACGAGCGGGTTTTCTAAACTCATCTTT
- TRDJ1 16 TRDV2 TRDD3 CACDVLGDTLIDKLIF TGTGCCTGTGACGTACTGGGGGATACGTTAATCGATAAACTCATCTTT
medium-sized TRDJ1 17 TRDV2 - CACDTLIPRVGTDKLIF TGTGCCTGTGACACTCTGATCCCACGAGTAGGCACCGATAAACTCATCTTT
medium-sized TRDJ1 13 TRDV2 - CACDTFNTDKLIF TGTGCCTGTGACACCTTTAACACCGATAAACTCATCTTT
- TRDJ3 18 TRDV2 TRDD3 CACDTGGYGAWDTRQMFF TGTGCCTGTGACACTGGGGGATACGGGGCCTGGGACACCCGACAGATGTTTTTC
few TRDJ1 16 TRDV2 TRDD3 CACDPVGGYATDKLIF TGTGCCTGTGACCCCGTTGGGGGATACGCCACCGATAAACTCATCTTT